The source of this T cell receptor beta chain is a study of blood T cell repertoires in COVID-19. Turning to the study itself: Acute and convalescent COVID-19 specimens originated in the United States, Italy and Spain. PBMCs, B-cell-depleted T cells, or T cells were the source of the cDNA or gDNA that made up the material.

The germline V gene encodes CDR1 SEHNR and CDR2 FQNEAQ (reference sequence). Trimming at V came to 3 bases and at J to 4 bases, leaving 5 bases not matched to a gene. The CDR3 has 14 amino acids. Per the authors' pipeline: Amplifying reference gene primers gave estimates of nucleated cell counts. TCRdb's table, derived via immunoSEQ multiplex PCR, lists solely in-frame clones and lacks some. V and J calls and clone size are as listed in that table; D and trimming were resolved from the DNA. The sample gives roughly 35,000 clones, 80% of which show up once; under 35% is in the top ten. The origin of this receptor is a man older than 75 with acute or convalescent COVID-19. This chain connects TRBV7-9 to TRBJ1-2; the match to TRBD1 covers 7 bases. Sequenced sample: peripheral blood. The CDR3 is CASSFGAGGYGYTF. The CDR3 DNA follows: TGTGCCAGCAGCTTCGGGGCAGGGGGCTATGGCTACACCTTC.